A single sample gave rise to the 26 T cell receptor beta chains below, sequenced in a study of blood T cell repertoires in COVID-19. Libraries were prepared by immunoSEQ multiplex PCR; TCRdb keeps only in-frame clonotypes and omits some of them. The profile shows some 70,000 clones, around 81% of them singletons. The sample consisted of peripheral blood. These receptors all come from a woman in her seventies with acute or convalescent COVID-19.

This clone was picked up one time. J is TRBJ1-4 and V is TRBV15, with TRBD1 identical over 10 bases. Germline V lookup: CDR1 LNHNV, CDR2 YYDKDF (reference sequence). V shed 3 bases and J 7 bases; nucleotides not matched to a gene: 5. CDR3 length equals 15 residues. The CDR3 region is CATSRQTGGVEKLFF. In DNA form, the CDR3 reads TGTGCCACCAGCAGGCAGACAGGGGGCGTTGAAAAACTGTTTTTT.

The rearrangement joins TRBV11-3 to TRBJ2-6; TRBD1 aligns across 7 bases. V trimming: 1 base; J trimming: 0 bases; junction bases outside the gene matches: 9. From germline, CDR1 is SGHNT and CDR2 YENEEA. The CDR3 runs 19 residues. CDR3 in amino acids: CASSLGLGQISSGANVLTF. The CDR3 nucleotides are TGTGCCAGCAGCTTAGGGTTGGGACAGATCTCCTCTGGGGCCAACGTCCTGACTTTC.

V is TRBV14 and J is TRBJ1-6, with D hard to call. The CDR3 is 14 residues long. Trimming shortened V by 0 bases and J by 10 bases, and 10 bases separated the two germline ends. CDR1 is SGHDN, CDR2 FVKESK, per germline. DNA for the CDR3: TGTGCCAGCAGCCAAGATTATGGAGGGTCACCCCTCCACTTT. This translates into CASSQDYGGSPLHF.

There are a few counts of this clone. The sample carries other DNA sequences with the same CDR3. J is TRBJ1-5 and V is TRBV18, with TRBD1 identical over 11 bases. The CDR3 is 16 residues long. The germline gives CDR1 KGHSH, CDR2 LQKENI. Trimming took 4 bases from V and 1 from J; bases not matched to a gene: 3. The CDR3 region has the DNA TGTGCCAGCTCACTCGGGACAGGGGGAAGCAATCAGCCCCAGCATTTT. It codes for CASSLGTGGSNQPQHF.

J is TRBJ2-7 and V is TRBV19; 7 nucleotides line up with TRBD1. V was pared by 0 bases and J by 6 bases, with 2 bases of the junction left unmatched. The CDR3 extends over 13 amino acids. Germline CDR1 and CDR2: LNHDA and SQIVND (reference sequence). CDR3 DNA: TGTGCCAGTAGTATAGACAGGGGGTTCGAGCAGTACTTC. Translating it yields CASSIDRGFEQYF.

This chain joins TRBV19 and TRBJ2-3, with 9 bases lining up with TRBD1. CDR3 length: 16 amino acids. V was pared by 7 bases and J by 4 bases, with 12 bases of the junction left unmatched. Germline CDR1 reads LNHDA; CDR2 reads SQIVND (reference sequence). The CDR3, as DNA: TGTGCCAGTACTCAAACCGGGACAGGGTGGGCAGATACGCAGTATTTT. It yields the protein CASTQTGTGWADTQYF.

The chain carries TRBV6-1 and TRBJ1-2, with 7 bases aligning to TRBD1. Trimming cost V 4 bases and J 8 bases; bases outside gene matches: 1. The CDR3 contains 11 residues. Germline CDR1 reads MNHNS; CDR2 reads SASEGT. Here the CDR3 DNA reads TGTGCCAGCAGTGGGACAGGCGGCTACACCTTC. It translates to CASSGTGGYTF.

The chain combines TRBV19 with TRBJ2-7; the D is unclear. The CDR3 has 13 amino acids. The V end lost 1 base, the J end lost 4 bases, and 8 bases lay between the germline ends. Germline V gives CDR1 LNHDA, CDR2 SQIVND (reference sequence). Here the CDR3 reads CASSIGADYEQYF. In DNA, the CDR3 is TGTGCCAGTAGTATAGGTGCGGATTACGAGCAGTACTTC.

V usage is TRBV28 and J usage is TRBJ1-6; TRBD1 agrees at 10 bases. V lost 4 bases and J lost 7; bases outside the gene matches: 4. The CDR3 has 15 amino acids. Germline values: CDR1 MDHEN, CDR2 SYDVKM. In nucleotides, the CDR3 is TGTGCCAGCAGTTACCCGGGACAGGGGAATTCACCCCTCCACTTT. Translating it yields CASSYPGQGNSPLHF.

The CDR3 protein is CASSLVTGHGELFF. The CDR3, as DNA: TGTGCCAGCAGCTTAGTCACAGGGCACGGGGAGCTGTTTTTT. V usage is TRBV11-3 and J usage is TRBJ2-2; a possible D gene is TRBD1 (6 bases). In germline, CDR1 is SGHNT, CDR2 YENEEA. CDR3 length: 14 residues. Trimming left V 1 base short and J 7 bases short, with 10 bases between.

This clone was found once. The CDR3 DNA follows: TGCGCCAGCAGGTGGGGACTAGCGGCCTACAATGAGCAGTTCTTC. This sequence encodes CASRWGLAAYNEQFF. V and J are TRBV5-1 and TRBJ2-1; TRBD2 aligns across 11 bases. The CDR3 is made up of 15 amino acids. Germline V CDR1 and CDR2: SGHRS, YFSETQ. J was trimmed by 2 bases and V by 5 bases; bases with no gene match: 3. The whole variable domain, remainder taken from reference TRBV5-1 and TRBJ2-1, is KAGVTQTPRYLIKTRGQQVTLSCSPISGHRSVSWYQQTPGQGLQFLFEYFSETQRNKGNFPGRFSGRQFSNSRSEMNVSTLELGDSALYLCASRWGLAAYNEQFFGPGTRLTVL.

The CDR3 spells CASRREVGNQPQHF. CDR3 bases: TGTGCCAGCAGGCGAGAAGTGGGCAATCAGCCCCAGCATTTT. The genes are TRBV28 and TRBJ1-5; no definite D call. The CDR3 loop spans 14 amino acids. The V end was cut by 6 bases, the J end by 2 bases, with 11 bases between. Germline CDR1 and CDR2: MDHEN and SYDVKM. Full variable domain (missing parts from reference TRBV28 and TRBJ1-5): DVKVTQSSRYLVKRTGEKVFLECVQDMDHENMFWYRQDPGLGLRLIYFSYDVKMKEKGDIPEGYSVSREKKERFSLILESASTNQTSMYLCASRREVGNQPQHFGDGTRLSIL.

CDR3 DNA sequence: TGTGCCAGCAGTCAGGACAGGGGCCAGGATACGCAGTATTTT. This codes for CASSQDRGQDTQYF. V and J are TRBV6-5 and TRBJ2-3; TRBD1 matches at 9 bases. CDR3 size: 14 residues. V dropped 5 bases and J dropped 6; count of bases not matched to a gene: 6. Germline lookup yields CDR1 MNHEY and CDR2 SVGAGI.

This clone showed up just once. The genes are TRBV6-9 and TRBJ1-1; 10 bases line up with TRBD1. The V and J ends lost 6 bases and 6 bases, in that order; junction bases with no gene match: 7. This CDR3 is built from 14 residues. CDR1 MNHGY and CDR2 SVAAGI come from the germline V gene. CDR3: CASRMPDRGAEAFF. The CDR3 DNA reads TGTGCCAGCAGAATGCCGGACAGGGGGGCTGAAGCTTTCTTT.

V usage is TRBV4-1 and J usage is TRBJ2-2; 8 bases align to TRBD1. With 8 bases clipped from V and 5 bases from J, the junction kept 19 bases outside the gene matches. Germline V CDR1 and CDR2: MGHRA, YSYEKL. The CDR3 runs 18 residues. The DNA for the CDR3 is TGCGCCAGCGCTCATAGGGGGGCGGACAGGGTGGGAACCGGGGAGCTGTTTTTT. It yields the protein CASAHRGADRVGTGELFF.

V and J are TRBV5-5 and TRBJ2-2, with D perhaps matching TRBD1 (6 bases). Germline CDR1 reads SGHKS; CDR2 reads YYEKEE (reference sequence). The CDR3 length is 15 residues. The V gene lost 3 bases and the J gene lost 5 bases, with 14 bases spanning the gap. CDR3 DNA sequence: TGTGCCAGCAGCTCCGGACAGTCGCGAACCGGGGAGCTGTTTTTT. Encoded protein: CASSSGQSRTGELFF. The full variable domain, in which reference TRBV5-5 and TRBJ2-2 provide the parts outside the CDR3, is DAGVTQSPTHLIKTRGQQVTLRCSPISGHKSVSWYQQVLGQGPQFIFQYYEKEERGRGNFPDRFSARQFPNYSSELNVNALLLGDSALYLCASSSGQSRTGELFFGEGSRLTVL.

The rearrangement joins TRBV28 to TRBJ1-1, with 7 nucleotides matching TRBD1. The V gene's germline CDR1 is MDHEN and CDR2 SYDVKM. The CDR3 length is 14 residues. With V trimmed by 6 bases and J by 4 bases, 8 bases remained unmatched. The DNA for the CDR3 is TGTGCCAGCAGACCAGGAGACAGGGTCACTGAAGCTTTCTTT. This codes for CASRPGDRVTEAFF.

The rearrangement uses TRBV9 and TRBJ1-3, with TRBD1 matching over 12 bases. The CDR3 covers 18 residues. V was pared by 2 bases and J by 2 bases, with 8 bases of the junction left unmatched. Germline V gene data show CDR1 as SGDLS and CDR2 as YYNGEE. CDR3 residues: CASSVGTGGVLAGNTIYF. The DNA for the CDR3 is TGTGCCAGCAGCGTCGGGACAGGGGGCGTTTTAGCTGGAAACACCATATATTTT.

This clone was observed a few times. The chain is built from TRBV13 and TRBJ2-7; D possibly corresponds to TRBD2 (6 bases). Trimming cost V 6 bases and J 4 bases, with 16 bases left between them. CDR3 length equals 14 residues. From germline, CDR1 is PRHDT and CDR2 FYEKMQ (reference sequence). The chain's CDR3 is CASRDMASDYEQYF. The CDR3, as DNA: TGTGCCAGCAGGGATATGGCTAGCGATTACGAGCAGTACTTC. Variable domain in full (rest from reference TRBV13 and TRBJ2-7): AAGVIQSPRHLIKEKRETATLKCYPIPRHDTVYWYQQGPGQDPQFLISFYEKMQSDKGSIPDRFSAQQFSDYHSELNMSSLELGDSALYFCASRDMASDYEQYFGPGTRLTVT.

V gene TRBV11-2 combines with J gene TRBJ2-3, with 7 bases identical to TRBD2. The J segment lost 2 bases and the V segment lost 3 bases, leaving 2 bases of the junction unmatched. The V gene's germline CDR1 is SGHAT and CDR2 FQNNGV. The CDR3 runs to 14 residues. The CDR3 nucleotides read TGTGCCAGCAGCTTTCGGGACTACACAGATACGCAGTATTTT. This sequence encodes CASSFRDYTDTQYF.

This clone came up once. This rearrangement joins TRBV27 to TRBJ2-1; TRBD1 aligns across 8 bases. The CDR3 runs 15 residues. Germline CDR1 reads MNHEY; CDR2 reads SMNVEV (reference sequence). V gave up 8 bases and J gave up 4 bases; unmatched junction bases: 10. For the CDR3, the DNA is TGTGCCAGCTTTTCGCGACAGGGGTCATACAATGAGCAGTTCTTC. Translated: CASFSRQGSYNEQFF.

The genes are TRBV7-9 and TRBJ1-5; D possibly corresponds to TRBD1 (5 bases). CDR3 length equals 15 residues. V lost 6 bases to trimming and J lost 4 bases, with 16 bases between them. Germline CDR1 is SEHNR and CDR2 is FQNEAQ (reference sequence). CDR3 residues: CASSDSLTPNQPQHF. In DNA, the CDR3 is TGTGCCAGCAGTGACAGCCTCACCCCTAATCAGCCCCAGCATTTT.

The chain couples TRBV9 to TRBJ2-6, with 10 bases aligning to TRBD2. Germline V gene sequence: CDR1 SGDLS, CDR2 YYNGEE. J lost 3 bases, V lost 3 bases, and 3 bases had no gene match. The CDR3 has 16 amino acids. The CDR3 sequence is CASSAGTSVGANVLTF. The CDR3 DNA is TGTGCCAGCAGCGCCGGGACTAGCGTTGGGGCCAACGTCCTGACTTTC.

The chain combines TRBV7-9 with TRBJ2-7, with 10 nucleotides matching TRBD2. V lost 2 bases, J lost 7 bases, and 5 bases stayed unmatched. The CDR3 is 14 residues long. CDR1 SEHNR and CDR2 FQNEAQ come from the germline V gene (reference sequence). This CDR3 is CASSLPSGSREQYF. The CDR3 coding sequence is TGTGCCAGCAGCTTACCTAGCGGGAGTCGTGAGCAGTACTTC. Filled out from reference TRBV7-9 and TRBJ2-7, the complete variable domain reads DTGVSQNPRHKITKRGQNVTFRCDPISEHNRLYWYRQTLGQGPEFLTYFQNEAQLEKSRLLSDRFSAERPKGSFSTLEIQRTEQGDSAMYLCASSLPSGSREQYFGPGTRLTVT.

The V gene is TRBV11-2, the J gene TRBJ1-1, with TRBD1 matching over 7 bases. The germline gives CDR1 SGHAT, CDR2 FQNNGV. V was pared by 1 base and J by 4 bases, with 0 bases of the junction left unmatched. There are 13 residues in the CDR3. This CDR3 reads CASSLGDSTEAFF. For the CDR3, the DNA is TGTGCCAGCAGCTTAGGGGACAGCACTGAAGCTTTCTTT.

The chain has TRBV7-9 and TRBJ1-4, with 10 bases that match TRBD1. This CDR3 region has 17 residues. Germline loops: CDR1 SEHNR, CDR2 FQNEAQ (reference sequence). The ends lost 2 bases at V and 3 bases at J; junction bases unmatched: 6. The CDR3, as DNA: TGTGCCAGCAGCTTACTAACCGGGACAGGGGCTAATGAAAAACTGTTTTTT. Its protein is CASSLLTGTGANEKLFF.